This entry lists 18 T cell receptor beta chains sequenced from one sample in a study of blood T cell repertoires in COVID-19. Method: immunoSEQ multiplex PCR; TCRdb's copy keeps in-frame clones and lacks some. The table has roughly 500,000 clones, about 88% seen once; the top ten hold approximately 8.3%. Sequenced sample: PBMCs or T cells enriched from blood (not recorded which). These receptors came from a woman aged 55-70 years who had recovered from COVID-19.

This chain uses TRBV9 with TRBJ2-2; D gene ambiguous. With 0 bases removed from V and 6 bases from J, the gap between germline ends came to 9 bases. The V gene's germline CDR1 is SGDLS and CDR2 YYNGEE. The CDR3 contains 14 residues. CDR3 DNA sequence: TGTGCCAGCAGCGTAGGTTTTCCGGCCGGGGAGCTGTTTTTT. This gives the protein CASSVGFPAGELFF.

V gene TRBV13 combines with J gene TRBJ2-7, with 9 bases lining up with TRBD1. CDR1 and CDR2 from the germline V gene are PRHDT and FYEKMQ (reference sequence). Unmatched junction bases numbered 12, after V lost 5 bases and J lost 4 bases. This CDR3 has 16 amino acids. CDR3 nucleotides: TGTGCCAGCAGCCACCGCCAGTCGACAGGGGGATACGAGCAGTACTTC. Translating it yields CASSHRQSTGGYEQYF.

The CDR3 region has the DNA TGCGCCAGCAGCTTGGGCCGACAGGGATTCTATGGCTACACCTTC. Residues: CASSLGRQGFYGYTF. This chain links TRBV5-1 with TRBJ1-2, with 7 positions matching TRBD1. The V and J ends lost 0 bases and 4 bases, in that order; junction bases with no gene match: 6. The CDR3 covers 15 residues. Germline V gene sequence: CDR1 SGHRS, CDR2 YFSETQ.

The gene calls are TRBV6-5 and TRBJ1-5, with 7 bases matching TRBD1. V was clipped by 0 bases and J by 7 bases; unmatched bases: 3. Germline lookup yields CDR1 MNHEY and CDR2 SVGAGI. This CDR3 contains 14 residues. CDR3 nucleotides: TGTGCCAGCAGTTACTCGCAGGGGGACCAGCCCCAGCATTTT. Encoded protein: CASSYSQGDQPQHF.

This chain uses TRBV4-2 with TRBJ2-3; D is possibly TRBD2 (7 bases). This CDR3 has 16 amino acids. In germline, CDR1 is LGHNA, CDR2 YNFKEQ. V was cut by 0 bases and J by 1 base, with 11 bases left in between. The DNA of the CDR3 is TGTGCCAGCAGCCAAGATCCCGGGGGGCGCACAGATACGCAGTATTTT. It specifies CASSQDPGGRTDTQYF.

The V and J genes are TRBV6-5 and TRBJ1-1; tentatively, D is TRBD1 (6 bases). In germline, CDR1 is MNHEY, CDR2 SVGAGI. The germline V and J ends were trimmed by 6 bases and 3 bases, with 14 bases remaining between them. The CDR3 contains 14 residues. The CDR3 loop is CASRMDSSYTEAFF. As DNA, the CDR3 is TGTGCCAGCAGAATGGACAGTTCTTACACTGAAGCTTTCTTT.

The rearrangement joins TRBV10-3 to TRBJ2-7; 10 nucleotides align to TRBD2. Germline-derived CDR1 and CDR2 are ENHRY and SYGVKD. The CDR3 consists of 15 residues. Germline trimming cut 10 bases from V and 1 base from J; bases unmatched to any gene: 10. The CDR3 here is CATRGPTSGSYEQYV. The DNA of the CDR3 is TGTGCCACCCGCGGGCCGACTAGCGGGTCCTACGAGCAGTACGTC.

The chain joins TRBV5-4 to TRBJ2-1, with 9 bases matching TRBD2. This CDR3 spans 15 amino acids. Unmatched junction bases numbered 0, after V lost 0 bases and J lost 2 bases. Germline CDR1 and CDR2: SGHNT and YYREEE (reference sequence). The CDR3: CASSLERGAYNEQFF. As DNA, the CDR3 is TGTGCCAGCAGCTTGGAGCGGGGGGCCTACAATGAGCAGTTCTTC. Full variable domain (missing parts from reference TRBV5-4 and TRBJ2-1): ETGVTQSPTHLIKTRGQQVTLRCSSQSGHNTVSWYQQALGQGPQFIFQYYREEENGRGNFPPRFSGLQFPNYSSELNVNALELDDSALYLCASSLERGAYNEQFFGPGTRLTVL.

This clone appeared a few times. V usage is TRBV5-1 and J usage is TRBJ1-1, with 8 bases aligning to TRBD1. Germline V gives CDR1 SGHRS, CDR2 YFSETQ. V was clipped by 0 bases and J by 11 bases; unmatched bases: 9. CDR3 size: 14 residues. CDR3 DNA sequence: TGCGCCAGCAGCTTGGGAACCGGACAGGGAAAGGCTTTCTTT. It yields the protein CASSLGTGQGKAFF.

This chain connects TRBV24-1 to TRBJ2-3; TRBD2 aligns across 12 bases. The CDR3 is 15 amino acids. CDR1 is KGHDR, CDR2 SFDVKD, per germline. V shed 5 bases and J 1 base; nucleotides not matched to a gene: 0. The chain's CDR3 is CATSGLAGGTDTQYF. The CDR3 bases are TGTGCCACCAGTGGACTAGCGGGGGGCACAGATACGCAGTATTTT.

V is TRBV2 and J is TRBJ2-1; D is uncertain. In germline, CDR1 is SNHLY, CDR2 FYNNEI. Trimming cost V 2 bases and J 4 bases, with 6 bases left between them. The CDR3 length is 13 residues. DNA for the CDR3: TGTGCCAGCAGTGAATTACAGTACAATGAGCAGTTCTTC. It encodes CASSELQYNEQFF.

The chain couples TRBV12-3 or TRBV12-4 to TRBJ2-3; D uncertain. The CDR3 sequence is 12 residues long. The germline V and J ends were trimmed by 2 bases and 6 bases, with 6 bases remaining between them. The CDR3 bases are TGTGCCAGCAGTTTAATCGTGGATACGCAGTATTTT. Its protein is CASSLIVDTQYF.

V gene TRBV6-5 combines with J gene TRBJ1-1; D gene ambiguous. CDR1 is MNHEY and CDR2 is SVGAGI in the germline V gene. This CDR3 region has 12 residues. V lost 6 bases to trimming and J lost 8 bases, with 13 bases between them. CDR3 region: CASRRDTPEAFF. The CDR3 region has the DNA TGTGCCAGCAGAAGAGACACCCCCGAAGCTTTCTTT.

The rearrangement links TRBV6-5 to TRBJ2-7; TRBD2 might be the D (6 bases). The CDR3 length is 13 residues. V shed 6 bases and J shed 4 bases, with 13 bases lying between them. In germline, CDR1 is MNHEY, CDR2 SVGAGI. CDR3 bases: TGTGCCAGCAGCGACGGTGCGGGGTACGAGCAGTACTTC. It is translated as CASSDGAGYEQYF.

A remark on this clone: This sample also contains other DNA sequences that code for the same CDR3. The chain recombines TRBV5-1 with TRBJ2-3, with TRBD1 as a possible D gene (6 bases). Deletions cut 0 bases from V and 1 base from J, with 6 bases between. The CDR3 loop spans 14 amino acids. Per germline, CDR1 SGHRS and CDR2 YFSETQ. CDR3 protein: CASSLEGGTDTQYF. CDR3 nucleotides: TGCGCCAGCAGCTTGGAGGGGGGCACAGATACGCAGTATTTT.

The chain uses TRBV2 and TRBJ2-5; 8 nucleotides match TRBD1. The ends lost 5 bases at V and 5 bases at J; junction bases unmatched: 4. CDR1 SNHLY and CDR2 FYNNEI come from the germline V gene. The CDR3 consists of 13 residues. The CDR3 loop reads CASSRDRTETQYF. In nucleotides, the CDR3 is TGTGCCAGCAGTCGGGACAGGACGGAGACCCAGTACTTC.

The genes are TRBV6-5 and TRBJ1-6, with 7 bases lining up with TRBD1. V lost 6 bases and J lost 3; bases outside the gene matches: 2. From germline, CDR1 is MNHEY and CDR2 SVGAGI. The CDR3 is made up of 14 amino acids. CDR3 DNA sequence: TGTGCCAGCAGCCGGGACAGCTATAATTCACCCCTCCACTTT. Translation: CASSRDSYNSPLHF.

The chain employs TRBV6-6 and TRBJ1-4; no clear D gene. Trimming pared 7 bases from V and 5 bases from J, leaving 11 bases between. The CDR3 is 13 amino acids. Per the germline V gene, CDR1 is MNHNY and CDR2 is SVGAGI (reference sequence). The CDR3 loop is CASKREGNEKLFF. The CDR3 DNA reads TGTGCCAGCAAAAGGGAGGGAAATGAAAAACTGTTTTTT.